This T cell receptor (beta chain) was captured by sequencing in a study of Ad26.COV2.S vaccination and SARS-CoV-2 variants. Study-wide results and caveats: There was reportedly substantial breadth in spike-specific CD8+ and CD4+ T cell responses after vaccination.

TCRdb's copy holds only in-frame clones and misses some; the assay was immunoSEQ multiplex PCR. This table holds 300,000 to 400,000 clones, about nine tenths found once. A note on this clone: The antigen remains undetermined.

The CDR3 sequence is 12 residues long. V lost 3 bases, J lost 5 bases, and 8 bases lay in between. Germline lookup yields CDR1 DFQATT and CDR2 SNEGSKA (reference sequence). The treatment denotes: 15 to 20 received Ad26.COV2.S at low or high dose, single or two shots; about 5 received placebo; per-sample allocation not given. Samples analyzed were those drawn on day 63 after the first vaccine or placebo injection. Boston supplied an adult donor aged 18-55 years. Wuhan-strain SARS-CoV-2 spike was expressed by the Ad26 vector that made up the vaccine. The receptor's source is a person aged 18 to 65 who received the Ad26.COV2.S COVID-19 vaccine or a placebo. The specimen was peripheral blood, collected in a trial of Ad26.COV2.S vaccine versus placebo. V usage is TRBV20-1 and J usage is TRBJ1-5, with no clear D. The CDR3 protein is CSASSADQPQHF. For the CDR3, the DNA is TGCAGTGCTAGTAGTGCTGATCAGCCCCAGCATTTT.